The 10 T cell receptor beta chains below were found in one sample sequenced in a study of blood T cell repertoires in COVID-19 (dated by TCRdb to the early 2020s). The method behind the library was the immunoSEQ multiplex PCR assay. The source is immuneACCESS, and TCRdb retained only in-frame sequences with V and J called. Part of the clones is not carried over; for the studies checked, unresolved V genes explain less than half of this, and the remainder is unexplained. A total of fewer than 120,000 clones appear in this sample, roughly four fifths of them only once. Of the sample, 16% falls within the top ten clones. The specimen sequenced was peripheral blood. The receptors here all came from a woman aged 60-70 years with acute or convalescent COVID-19.

CDR3 nucleotide sequence: TGTGCCACCAGTGATTACGGCAATGAGCAGTTCTTC. As protein: CATSDYGNEQFF. The chain employs TRBV24-1 and TRBJ2-1, with D unresolved. The CDR3 is made up of 12 amino acids. Germline V gene sequence: CDR1 KGHDR, CDR2 SFDVKD. The germline V and J ends were trimmed by 2 bases and 6 bases, with 4 bases remaining between them.

The chain is built from TRBV19 and TRBJ1-5; 7 bases fit TRBD1. The CDR3 has 16 residues. Germline assignment: CDR1 LNHDA and CDR2 SQIVND (reference sequence). Trimming took 3 bases from V and 0 from J; bases not matched to a gene: 5. CDR3 amino acids: CASSIRGGYSNQPQHF. The CDR3 coding sequence is TGTGCCAGTAGTATCCGAGGGGGCTATAGCAATCAGCCCCAGCATTTT.

The V gene is TRBV12-5, the J gene TRBJ1-1, with D unresolved. The V end lost 1 base, the J end lost 5 bases, and 8 bases lay between the germline ends. CDR3 length equals 13 residues. Germline V CDR1 and CDR2: LGHNT, FRNRAP. CDR3 nucleotides: TGTGCTAGTGGTTTGGCTCAGAGGACTGAAGCTTTCTTT. The encoded protein is CASGLAQRTEAFF.

This chain joins TRBV7-2 and TRBJ2-3; D is perhaps TRBD2 (5 bases). Trimming left V 5 bases short and J 3 bases short, with 12 bases between. Germline CDR1 and CDR2: SGHTA and FQGNSA. There are 14 residues in the CDR3. CDR3: CASSTRPGTDTQYF. CDR3 DNA: TGTGCCAGCAGCACCCGGCCGGGGACAGATACGCAGTATTTT. The whole variable domain, filled in from reference TRBV7-2 and TRBJ2-3, reads GAGVSQSPSNKVTEKGKDVELRCDPISGHTALYWYRQSLGQGLEFLIYFQGNSAPDKSGLPSDRFSAERTGGSVSTLTIQRTQQEDSAVYLCASSTRPGTDTQYFGPGTRLTVL.

The chain carries TRBV3-1 (or the pseudogene TRBV3-2) and TRBJ2-5; no firm D call. The CDR3 is 10 amino acids. Germline assignment: CDR1 LGHDT and CDR2 YNNKEL (reference sequence). Trimming shortened V by 3 bases and J by 7 bases, and 3 bases separated the two germline ends. The CDR3 region has the DNA TGTGCCAGCAGCCACGGGACCCAGTACTTC. It translates to CASSHGTQYF.

The J gene is TRBJ2-3, the V gene TRBV27, with D possibly matching TRBD1 (5 bases). V was cut by 6 bases and J by 2 bases, with 12 bases left in between. This CDR3 is built from 14 residues. CDR1 is MNHEY and CDR2 is SMNVEV in the germline V gene (reference sequence). CDR3 DNA sequence: TGTGCCAGCAGCTACGGACAAAACACAGATACGCAGTATTTT. This translates into CASSYGQNTDTQYF.

The chain recombines TRBV6-2 or TRBV6-3 with TRBJ2-7; no reliable D call. Germline V gene data show CDR1 as MNHEY and CDR2 as SVGEGT. The V end lost 5 bases, the J end lost 3 bases, and 11 bases lay between the germline ends. This CDR3 is built from 13 residues. The CDR3: CASSPPGGYEQYF. For the CDR3, the DNA is TGTGCCAGCAGTCCCCCCGGCGGCTACGAGCAGTACTTC.

This chain uses TRBV5-1 with TRBJ2-3, with D tentatively TRBD2 (5 bases). V gave up 0 bases and J gave up 5 bases, with 7 bases separating them. The CDR3 length is 13 residues. Germline values: CDR1 SGHRS, CDR2 YFSETQ. The CDR3: CASSLVGRDTQYF. The CDR3 DNA follows: TGCGCCAGCAGCTTGGTGGGGAGAGATACGCAGTATTTT.

The chain combines TRBV19 with TRBJ1-2; possible D gene TRBD1, 5 bases. Per the germline V gene, CDR1 is LNHDA and CDR2 is SQIVND (reference sequence). This CDR3 is built from 14 residues. Trimming stripped 6 bases from V and 1 base from J, with 12 bases between. This CDR3 is CASRTAELNYGYTF. As DNA, the CDR3 is TGTGCCAGTAGGACAGCAGAACTTAACTATGGCTACACCTTC.

This clone was observed a few times. The chain has TRBV19 and TRBJ1-1; possible D gene TRBD1, 5 bases. V was clipped by 2 bases and J by 1 base, with 23 bases between them. The CDR3 spans 19 residues. Germline assignment: CDR1 LNHDA and CDR2 SQIVND (reference sequence). The CDR3 bases are TGTGCCAGTAGTATAATAGGGTGGAGCAGGGCACCGGGGAACACTGAAGCTTTCTTT. Residues: CASSIIGWSRAPGNTEAFF. Using reference TRBV19 and TRBJ1-1 for the parts outside the CDR3, the full variable domain is DGGITQSPKYLFRKEGQNVTLSCEQNLNHDAMYWYRQDPGQGLRLIYYSQIVNDFQKGDIAEGYSVSREKKESFPLTVTSAQKNPTAFYLCASSIIGWSRAPGNTEAFFGQGTRLTVV.